The rows below give T cell receptor beta chains drawn from one sample of a study of regulatory T cells in long-lasting Graves disease. Via MiXCR, TCRdb re-called the multiplex PCR reads, giving one row per CDR3 protein. The sample carries 700,000 or so distinct CDR3 sequences, 25% to 30% recorded once. This specimen consisted of peripheral blood mononuclear cells (PBMCs), obtained when the disease was refractory, from a patient treated with antithyroid drugs. The source of these receptors is a female donor with Graves disease. Each CDR3 is given with its conserved first and last residue. A D gene is named only where the DNA matches it firmly. Clone size appears in some rows only: once, few, many, or a class for an expanded clone.

few	TRBV7-9	.	TRBJ1-3	TGTGCCAGCAGCAGGGACGCCGTCTCTGGAAACACCATATATTTT	CASSRDAVSGNTIYF
.	TRBV11-2	.	TRBJ2-2	TGTGCCAGCAGCTTACCGGGGGCGAACACCGGGGAGCTGTTTTTT	CASSLPGANTGELFF
.	TRBV6-1	.	TRBJ1-5	TGTGCCAGCAAGTCTCTCGACAGGCTCCTTGAATCCCAGCATTTT	CASKSLDRLLESQHF
.	TRBV18	TRBD1	TRBJ2-3	TGTGCCAGCTCAACCCGGGACAGGAGCACAGATACGCAGTATTTT	CASSTRDRSTDTQYF
.	TRBV12-3/TRBV12-4	.	TRBJ1-6	TGTGCCAGCAGTTTCGAAAGGCTACACCGCCCGGTGGTTGGGCGCTCCTATAATTCACCCCTCCACTTT	CASSFERLHRPVVGRSYNSPLHF
many	TRBV10-3	.	TRBJ2-2	TGTGCCATCAGTGAGTTTGGAATCGGGGAGCTGTTTTTT	CAISEFGIGELFF
.	TRBV6-1	TRBD2	TRBJ2-5	TGTGCCAGCAGACGGACTAGCGGGGGTCGGGAGACCCAGTACTTC	CASRRTSGGRETQYF
.	TRBV12-3/TRBV12-4	.	TRBJ2-3	TGTGCCAGCAGTTTAGCGCTCGGCGGGGCCAGCACAGATACGCAGTATTTT	CASSLALGGASTDTQYF
few	TRBV12-3/TRBV12-4	.	TRBJ1-3	TGTGCCAGCAGTTTTTTAGACAGAGGAAACACCATATATTTT	CASSFLDRGNTIYF
many	TRBV7-2	.	TRBJ2-5	TGTGCCAGCAGCTCCCAGACAGGCGTCGGGGAGACCCAGTACTTC	CASSSQTGVGETQYF
many	TRBV11-1	TRBD1	TRBJ2-5	TGTGCCAGCAGCTTAGACAGGGGGCGCCAAGAGACCCAGTACTTC	CASSLDRGRQETQYF
few	TRBV29-1	.	TRBJ1-1	TGCAGCGTTCATGTGACTGAAGCTTTCTTT	CSVHVTEAFF
.	TRBV7-9	.	TRBJ2-5	TGTGCCAGCAGCCCTACTTCTCGGGACGTCTACTTC	CASSPTSRDVYF
.	TRBV2	.	TRBJ1-2	TGTGCCAGCAGGAGAGGGCAGGGGACGGGTGGCTACACCTTC	CASRRGQGTGGYTF
many	TRBV27	.	TRBJ1-1	TGTGCCAGCAGGATGGGAACAGGTCTTGAAGCTTTCTTT	CASRMGTGLEAFF
few	TRBV6-1	.	TRBJ2-7	TGTGCCAGCAGTGGACGGACAGAAAGCTCCTACGAGCAGTACTTC	CASSGRTESSYEQYF
few	TRBV5-5	.	TRBJ1-1	TGTGCCAGCAGAGCCTATACAAGTGAAGCTTTCTTT	CASRAYTSEAFF
few	TRBV20-1	.	TRBJ1-2	TGCAGTGCTAGAGATTTAGTAGGGAACTATGGCTACACCTTC	CSARDLVGNYGYTF
.	TRBV7-3	TRBD2	TRBJ2-2	TGTGCCAGCAGTCAACTAGCGGGAGCTACCGGGGAGCTGTTTTTT	CASSQLAGATGELFF
.	TRBV5-1	.	TRBJ1-1	TGCGCCAGCAGCTTGGAACCCCTTTCGACAGGCAGTAACACTGAAGCTTTCTTT	CASSLEPLSTGSNTEAFF
few	TRBV20-1	TRBD2	TRBJ2-7	TGCAGTGCTAGGGCGGTCGGGAGGGCCGCATCCTACGAGCAGTACTTC	CSARAVGRAASYEQYF
few	TRBV3-1	.	TRBJ2-7	TGTGCCAGCAGCCAACGAGTGTCCTACGAGCAGTACTTC	CASSQRVSYEQYF
few	TRBV6-1	.	TRBJ1-2	TGTGCCAGCAGTGAACTGCTAGGGGCCTACTATGGCTACACCTTC	CASSELLGAYYGYTF
many	TRBV2	.	TRBJ1-2	TGTGCCAGCAGTAAGGGGGTTGGAAGCTATGGCTACACCTTC	CASSKGVGSYGYTF
few	TRBV12-3/TRBV12-4	.	TRBJ1-1	TGTGCCAGCAGTTTGATAGGACTCAGTGTGGACACTGAAGCTTTCTTT	CASSLIGLSVDTEAFF
few	TRBV20-1	.	TRBJ1-3	TGCAGTGCTAGTGGGGGAAACACCATATATTTT	CSASGGNTIYF
few	TRBV6-1	.	TRBJ2-7	TGTGCCAGCACCTCTGACCTTGGTTACGAGCAGTACTTC	CASTSDLGYEQYF
.	TRBV2	.	TRBJ2-3	TGTGCCAGCAGTTCCCGGAGACACACAGATACGCAGTATTTT	CASSSRRHTDTQYF
.	TRBV28	.	TRBJ1-6	TGTGCCAGCTCACCTAACCTGACCGGTTCACCCCTCCACTTT	CASSPNLTGSPLHF
.	TRBV6-5	TRBD1	TRBJ1-4	TGTGCCAGCAGTTTCGGACAGGGCGGGTTTGAAAAACTGTTTTTT	CASSFGQGGFEKLFF
.	TRBV7-2	TRBD1	TRBJ1-4	TGTGCCAGCAGCTCCGCAGGGGGCCATAATGAAAAACTGTTTTTT	CASSSAGGHNEKLFF
.	TRBV30	.	TRBJ1-4	TGTGCCTCCGCCCCCGCAGATAATGAAAAACTGTTTTTT	CASAPADNEKLFF
.	TRBV20-1	.	TRBJ2-7	TGCAGTGCTAGTAGCATGAACGAGCAGTACTTC	CSASSMNEQYF
.	TRBV10-3	.	TRBJ2-7	TGTGCCATCAGTGAGTTCGTGGGACACTCCTACGAGCAGTACTTC	CAISEFVGHSYEQYF
.	TRBV28	.	TRBJ1-5	TGTGCCAGCAGTTTAGTGGGGCGACTGGGCAATCAGCCCCAGCATTTT	CASSLVGRLGNQPQHF
many	TRBV28	.	TRBJ1-1	TGTGCCAGCCAACGAGGGGACACTGAAGCTTTCTTT	CASQRGDTEAFF
many	TRBV2	TRBD1	TRBJ1-1	TGTGCCAGCACCACCGGGACAGGGGGTCTGAGAGCTTTCTTT	CASTTGTGGLRAFF
.	TRBV12-3/TRBV12-4	.	TRBJ2-7	TGTGCCAGCAGCGGAGGACACCAGGTCGGCGAGCAGTACTTC	CASSGGHQVGEQYF
.	TRBV12-3/TRBV12-4	.	TRBJ1-6	TGTGCCAGCAGTTTCACCTCCTATAATTCACCCCTCCACTTT	CASSFTSYNSPLHF
.	TRBV3-1	TRBD2	TRBJ2-3	TGTGCCAGCAGCCGATTACGGGAGGTGGATACGCAGTATTTT	CASSRLREVDTQYF
.	TRBV3-1	TRBD1	TRBJ1-1	TGTGCCAGCAGCCAGGATCAGGGGGCGGACACTGAAGCTTTCTTT	CASSQDQGADTEAFF
.	TRBV9	.	TRBJ1-1	TGTGCCAGCAGCGTAGGTACGCCCAGTGCTGAAGCTTTCTTT	CASSVGTPSAEAFF
many	TRBV25-1	TRBD1	TRBJ1-1	TGTGCCAGCAGTTTACGACAGGGGAGAACTGAAGCTTTCTTT	CASSLRQGRTEAFF
.	TRBV20-1	.	TRBJ1-4	TGCAGTGCTCGGAGGGGCTCAAGCGCAGCAAATGAAAAACTGTTTTTT	CSARRGSSAANEKLFF
.	TRBV5-1	TRBD2	TRBJ2-5	TGCGCCAGCAGCTTAGCCTCGGGAGGAGGAGAGACCCAGTACTTC	CASSLASGGGETQYF
few	TRBV15	TRBD2	TRBJ2-7	TGTGCCACCAGCAGATCGCTAGCGGACTACGAGCAGTACTTC	CATSRSLADYEQYF
few	TRBV30	TRBD1	TRBJ2-7	TGTGCCTTAAAGACAGGGATCTCCTACGAGCAGTACTTC	CALKTGISYEQYF
.	TRBV5-1	TRBD2	TRBJ2-7	TGCGCCAGCAGCTCTCTCCCGGCTCGACTAGCGGGAGGGTACGAGCAGTACTTC	CASSSLPARLAGGYEQYF
.	TRBV3-1	.	TRBJ1-1	TGTGCCAGCAGCCAAGGGGACCTTGAAGCTTTCTTT	CASSQGDLEAFF